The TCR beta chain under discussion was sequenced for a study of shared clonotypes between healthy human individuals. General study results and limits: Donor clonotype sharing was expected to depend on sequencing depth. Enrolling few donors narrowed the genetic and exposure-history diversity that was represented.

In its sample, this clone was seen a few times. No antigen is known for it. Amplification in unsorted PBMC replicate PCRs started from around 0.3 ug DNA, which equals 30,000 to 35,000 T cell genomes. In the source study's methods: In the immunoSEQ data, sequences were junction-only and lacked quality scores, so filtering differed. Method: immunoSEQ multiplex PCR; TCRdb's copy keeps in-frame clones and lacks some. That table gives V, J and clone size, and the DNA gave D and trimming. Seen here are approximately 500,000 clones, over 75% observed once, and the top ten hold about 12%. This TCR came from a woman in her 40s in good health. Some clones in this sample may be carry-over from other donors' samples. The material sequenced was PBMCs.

The CDR3 sequence is CASSPPGTSGSNEQFF. The CDR3 region has the DNA TGTGCCAGCAGCCCCCCCGGGACTAGCGGGAGTAATGAGCAGTTCTTC. J is TRBJ2-1 and V is TRBV7-9; 14 positions match TRBD2. In germline, CDR1 is SEHNR, CDR2 FQNEAQ (reference sequence). J was trimmed by 7 bases and V by 5 bases; bases with no gene match: 7. This CDR3 has 16 residues.